A selection of T cell receptor beta chains follows, all from one sample in a study of T-cell reconstitution after alpha-beta-depleted transplantation in children. TCRdb ran MiXCR on the PCR reads and lists one entry per CDR3 protein. The data contain about 490,000 distinct CDR3 sequences, 10% to 13% of them singletons. The input for sequencing was PBMCs, taken before TCRalphabeta/CD19-depleted stem cell transplant. Receptors originate from a child aged 2-15 years with inherited bone marrow failure, due to receive a stem cell transplant. Each CDR3 is given with its conserved first and last residue. The order of the fields is clone size, V gene, D gene, J gene, CDR3 protein, CDR3 DNA. A D gene is named only where the DNA matches it firmly. Rows give clone size only sometimes, using once, few, many, or a class for an expanded clone.

>many|TRBV25-1|TRBD1|TRBJ2-3
CASSSGQGSSDTDTQYF
TGTGCCAGCAGTTCCGGACAGGGCAGCTCCGACACAGATACGCAGTATTTT
>many|TRBV6-2/TRBV6-3|NA|TRBJ1-1
CASSPTRQVEISEAFF
TGTGCCAGCAGCCCAACTCGACAGGTTGAAATTTCTGAAGCTTTCTTT
>NA|TRBV27|NA|TRBJ2-7
CASSPQARAYEQYF
TGTGCCAGCAGTCCTCAGGCGCGGGCCTACGAGCAGTACTTC
>many|TRBV4-3|NA|TRBJ2-1
CASSQDSVRDEQFF
TGCGCCAGCAGCCAAGATTCCGTGCGAGATGAGCAGTTCTTC
>NA|TRBV5-4|TRBD1|TRBJ2-7
CASSAPTGREQYF
TGTGCCAGCAGCGCACCGACAGGGCGCGAGCAGTACTTC
>NA|TRBV5-1|NA|TRBJ2-6
CASSLVDSGANVLTF
TGCGCCAGCAGCTTGGTGGACTCTGGGGCCAACGTCCTGACTTTC
>few|TRBV4-1|TRBD1|TRBJ2-1
CASSQGNYGTVFNEQFF
TGCGCCAGCAGCCAAGGCAACTACGGGACAGTGTTTAATGAGCAGTTCTTC
>many|TRBV12-5|NA|TRBJ2-1
CASGSEYNEQFF
TGTGCTAGTGGTTCCGAATACAATGAGCAGTTCTTC
>NA|TRBV6-6|TRBD2|TRBJ2-7
CASTLAGEGYEQYF
TGTGCCAGCACTCTAGCGGGAGAGGGCTACGAGCAGTACTTC
>many|TRBV7-8|TRBD2|TRBJ2-3
CASTERGLAGMDTQYF
TGTGCCAGCACCGAAAGGGGACTAGCGGGCATGGATACGCAGTATTTT
>many|TRBV6-1|TRBD2|TRBJ2-1
CASKRAGGPLSNEQFF
TGTGCCAGCAAACGGGCGGGAGGGCCGCTTTCGAATGAGCAGTTCTTC
>many|TRBV5-1|TRBD1|TRBJ1-1
CATGEGAGGTEAFF
TGCGCCACCGGGGAGGGGGCAGGTGGCACTGAAGCTTTCTTT
>many|TRBV7-2|TRBD2|TRBJ2-7
CASSLWGGGSYEQYF
TGTGCCAGCAGCTTATGGGGGGGAGGCTCCTACGAGCAGTACTTC
>many|TRBV7-9|NA|TRBJ1-2
CASSLEVVPYGYTF
TGTGCCAGCAGCTTAGAGGTCGTACCCTATGGCTACACCTTC
>few|TRBV20-1|NA|TRBJ2-1
CSARVGGRHNEQFF
TGCAGTGCTAGAGTGGGAGGTCGGCACAATGAGCAGTTCTTC
>NA|TRBV20-1|TRBD2|TRBJ2-1
CSATYLSGTNSYNEQFF
TGCAGTGCTACCTACCTTAGCGGGACTAACTCCTACAATGAGCAGTTCTTC
>many|TRBV4-3|TRBD1|TRBJ2-7
CASSQEFRQGYEQYF
TGCGCCAGCAGCCAAGAGTTTAGACAGGGCTACGAGCAGTACTTC
>many|TRBV5-4|NA|TRBJ2-1
CASSVSGTNEQFF
TGTGCCAGCAGCGTGTCCGGGACCAATGAGCAGTTCTTC
>few|TRBV11-2|TRBD2|TRBJ2-5
CASSPEPGLVGETQYF
TGTGCCAGCAGCCCAGAACCGGGACTAGTTGGAGAGACCCAGTACTTC
>NA|TRBV30|TRBD2|TRBJ2-3
CAWSVLAGADTQYF
TGTGCCTGGAGTGTACTAGCGGGAGCAGATACGCAGTATTTT
>many|TRBV20-1|NA|TRBJ2-1
CSARRDEQFF
TGCAGTGCTAGACGCGATGAGCAGTTCTTC
>few|TRBV6-2/TRBV6-3|NA|TRBJ2-1
CASMGIGNEQFF
TGTGCCAGCATGGGGATTGGCAATGAGCAGTTCTTC
>few|TRBV4-3|TRBD2|TRBJ2-7
CASSQGIAGVEQYF
TGCGCCAGCAGCCAAGGAATAGCGGGAGTCGAGCAGTACTTC
>many|TRBV15|NA|TRBJ1-1
CATRVEDYTEAFF
TGTGCCACGCGGGTCGAGGACTACACTGAAGCTTTCTTT
>many|TRBV6-5|NA|TRBJ2-7
CASATPYEQYF
TGTGCCAGCGCGACACCTTACGAGCAGTACTTC
>many|TRBV11-2|NA|TRBJ1-3
CASSRRWVGNTIYF
TGTGCCAGCAGCCGACGATGGGTTGGAAACACCATATATTTT
>many|TRBV27|NA|TRBJ2-1
CASSPYETVTYNEQFF
TGTGCCAGCAGTCCCTATGAAACAGTGACCTACAATGAGCAGTTCTTC
>NA|TRBV11-2|TRBD2|TRBJ2-5
CASSVLAGRGETQYF
TGTGCCAGCAGCGTATTAGCGGGACGGGGAGAGACCCAGTACTTC
>NA|TRBV27|NA|TRBJ2-5
CASSSRSGETQYF
TGTGCCAGCAGTTCCAGGTCTGGGGAGACCCAGTACTTC
>many|TRBV4-1|NA|TRBJ1-5
CASSQVHGHSNQPQHF
TGCGCCAGCAGCCAAGTTCACGGCCATAGCAATCAGCCCCAGCATTTT
>NA|TRBV27|NA|TRBJ2-1
CASSPLGRAGYNEQFF
TGTGCCAGCAGTCCCCTAGGGCGCGCGGGATACAATGAGCAGTTCTTC
>NA|TRBV6-1|NA|TRBJ2-6
CASSEGAGYSGANVLTF
TGTGCCAGCAGTGAAGGGGCTGGGTACTCTGGGGCCAACGTCCTGACTTTC
>many|TRBV6-5|TRBD1|TRBJ2-3
CASSSPLTGDPASTDTQYF
TGTGCCAGCAGTTCCCCTTTGACAGGGGACCCAGCAAGTACAGATACGCAGTATTTT
>many|TRBV25-1|TRBD1|TRBJ1-2
CASSEIDRAYGYTF
TGTGCCAGCAGTGAAATTGACAGGGCATATGGCTACACCTTC
>many|TRBV10-3|NA|TRBJ1-1
CAISGRGGGNTEAFF
TGTGCCATCAGTGGCAGGGGCGGAGGGAACACTGAAGCTTTCTTT
>many|TRBV6-1|TRBD2|TRBJ2-7
CASRRVLAVYEQYF
TGTGCCAGCAGAAGAGTTCTAGCGGTCTACGAGCAGTACTTC
>many|TRBV27|TRBD1|TRBJ2-7
CASNPTGSFGEQYF
TGTGCCAGCAACCCGACAGGGTCCTTTGGAGAGCAGTACTTC